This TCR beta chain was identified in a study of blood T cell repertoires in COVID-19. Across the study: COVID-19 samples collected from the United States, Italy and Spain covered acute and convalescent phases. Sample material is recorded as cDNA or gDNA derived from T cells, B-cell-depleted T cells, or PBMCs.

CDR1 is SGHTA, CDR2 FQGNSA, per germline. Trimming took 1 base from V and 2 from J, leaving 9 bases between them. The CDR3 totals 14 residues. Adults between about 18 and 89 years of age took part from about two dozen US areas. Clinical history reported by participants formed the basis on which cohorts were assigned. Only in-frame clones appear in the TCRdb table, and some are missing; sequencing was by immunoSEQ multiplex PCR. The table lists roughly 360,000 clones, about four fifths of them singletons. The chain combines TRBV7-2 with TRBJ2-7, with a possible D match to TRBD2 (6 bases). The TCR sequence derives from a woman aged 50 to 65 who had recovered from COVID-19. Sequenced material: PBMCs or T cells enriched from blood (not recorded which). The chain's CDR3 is CASSLVAGPYEQYF. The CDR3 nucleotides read TGTGCCAGCAGCTTAGTGGCGGGACCCTACGAGCAGTACTTC.